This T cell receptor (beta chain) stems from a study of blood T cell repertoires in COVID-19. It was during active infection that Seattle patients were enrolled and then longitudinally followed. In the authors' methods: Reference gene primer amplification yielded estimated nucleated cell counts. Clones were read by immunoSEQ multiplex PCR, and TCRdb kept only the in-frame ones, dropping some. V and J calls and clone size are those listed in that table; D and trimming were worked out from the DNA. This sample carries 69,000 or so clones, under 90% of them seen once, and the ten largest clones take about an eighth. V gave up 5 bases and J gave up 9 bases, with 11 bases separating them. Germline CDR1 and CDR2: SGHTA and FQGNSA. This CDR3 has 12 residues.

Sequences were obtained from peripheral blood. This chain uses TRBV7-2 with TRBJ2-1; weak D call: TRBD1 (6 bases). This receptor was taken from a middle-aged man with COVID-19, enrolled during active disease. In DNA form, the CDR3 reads TGTGCCAGCAGCACGGACAGTCCTGAGCAGTTCTTC. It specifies CASSTDSPEQFF.